What follows describes a single T cell receptor beta chain. As yet, its antigen is unknown. Germline-derived CDR1 and CDR2 are DFQATT and SNEGSKA (reference sequence). This CDR3 is 16 amino acids long. V was trimmed by 5 bases and J by 5 bases, leaving 25 bases between them. The data were taken from a study of identical twins. Notes on the study in general: Carriage of fewer insertions was seen in abundant cord blood beta clonotypes, whereas memory repertoires showed none. Zero-insertion findings could be partly confounded by invariant cells (MAIT and iNKT cells). Out-of-frame alpha sequences common to twins were enriched for low generation probability.

A universal primer site was incorporated via template switching, and the cDNA contained unique molecular identifiers. TCRdb independently ran MiXCR on the 5' RACE reads; one entry per CDR3 protein. The data show hundreds of thousands of distinct CDR3 sequences, 6.1% seen once. This clonotype originated in a man aged 18 to 29 in good health. The chain links TRBV20-1 to TRBJ2-7; possibly TRBD1 for D (6 bases). The material sequenced was naive T cells sorted from blood. The CDR3 reads CSARGPDRDKTDEQYF. CDR3 nucleotides: TGCAGTGCTCGCGGACCGGACCGGGACAAGACCGACGAGCAGTACTTC.